This TCR beta chain was captured by sequencing in a study of graft-versus-host responses after intestinal transplantation. Broader study findings: GvH clones were identified in recipient marrow, with some first appearing in ileum or blood.

The assay was immunoSEQ multiplex PCR, and TCRdb's table has in-frame clones only and misses some. The sample lists some 110,000 clones, over 85% occurring once. The germline gives CDR1 SGHAT, CDR2 FQNNGV. This CDR3 has 17 residues. V lost 1 base, J lost 9 bases, and 9 bases stayed unmatched. Note on this clone: Antigen specificity is unknown.

The specimen was unstimulated CD4+ T cells sorted from spleen or lymph node cells, collected before transplant. The V gene is TRBV11-2, the J gene TRBJ2-1; TRBD2 matches at 13 bases. The source of this sequence is a human donor who was the organ donor for an intestinal transplant. The CDR3 DNA follows: TGTGCCAGCAGCTTAGGTTGGACTAGCGGGAGTCGGAGTGAGCAGTTCTTC. Encoded protein: CASSLGWTSGSRSEQFF.